Presented here are 6 T cell receptor beta chains from one specimen sequenced in a study of T cells expressing NK-cell markers. TCRdb derives one entry per CDR3 protein from the 5' RACE reads, leaving out DNA. This sample's table reports about 550,000 distinct CDR3 sequences. Sequencing was performed on blood T cells: a sorted CD56 or NKG2C T cell subset, CD4+ or CD8+ T cells, or bulk PBMC T cells (not recorded which). The receptors come from a man aged 18 to 35 in good health.

The chain couples TRBV6-1 to TRBJ2-6. CDR3 size: 15 residues. Germline values: CDR1 MNHNS, CDR2 SASEGT. This CDR3 reads CASSSASSGANVLTF.

V and J are TRBV11-2 and TRBJ2-2; lacking DNA, the TRBD1 call made by TCRdb goes unchecked. The CDR3 is 18 residues long. The germline V gene encodes CDR1 SGHAT and CDR2 FQNNGV. The CDR3 is CASSSPSPGSEFAGELFF. The full variable domain, completed using reference TRBV11-2 and TRBJ2-2, is EAGVAQSPRYKIIEKRQSVAFWCNPISGHATLYWYQQILGQGPKLLIQFQNNGVVDDSQLPKDRFSAERLKGVDSTLKIQPAKLEDSAVYLCASSSPSPGSEFAGELFFGEGSRLTVL.

The rearrangement links TRBV7-3 to TRBJ2-3. In germline, CDR1 is SGHTA, CDR2 FQGTGA. This CDR3 is 14 amino acids long. The CDR3 loop is CASSLIPSTDTQYF.

The CDR3 protein is CASKASGGLTGQFF. The chain joins TRBV4-1 to TRBJ2-1; TCRdb calls TRBD2, which cannot be checked without DNA. Germline CDR1 reads MGHRA; CDR2 reads YSYEKL. This CDR3 is built from 14 residues.

V and J are TRBV4-1 and TRBJ1-2. The CDR3 covers 12 residues. Per the germline V gene, CDR1 is MGHRA and CDR2 is YSYEKL. CDR3 loop: CASSQDGVGYTF.

V gene TRBV11-2 combines with J gene TRBJ1-2; without DNA, the TCRdb call of TRBD1 cannot be checked. The CDR3 contains 13 residues. Germline V lookup: CDR1 SGHAT, CDR2 FQNNGV. The CDR3 loop is CASSHRVGYGYTF.